The 9 T cell receptor beta chains below come from one sample, sequenced in a study of blood T cells in healthy people across ages. A second PCR of roughly 6 to 12 cycles used a sample-barcoded 5' primer and a J-beta primer mix. One entry per CDR3 protein results from TCRdb running MiXCR on the 5' RACE reads. This table has 1.5 million to 1.8 million distinct CDR3 sequences, under 55% appearing once. Sequencing input: blood. These receptors were obtained from a woman under 30 in good health.

The chain has TRBV6-2 or TRBV6-3 and TRBJ2-1; possible D gene TRBD2, 6 bases. In germline, CDR1 is MNHEY, CDR2 SVGEGT. Trimming pared 2 bases from V and 5 bases from J, leaving 16 bases between. This CDR3 comprises 16 residues. The CDR3 DNA reads TGTGCCAGCAGTTACACCGAGGTGGGACTTGACAATGAGCAGTTCTTC. This encodes CASSYTEVGLDNEQFF.

Concerning this clonotype: One end of the junction varies from germline; a read error may be responsible. The V gene is TRBV20-1, the J gene TRBJ2-1; possibly TRBD2 for D (5 bases). Germline V gives CDR1 DFQATT, CDR2 SNEGSKA (reference sequence). The CDR3 is 16 amino acids. The CDR3: CGARIRLAFTYNEQFF. CDR3 DNA: TGCGGTGCTAGAATTCGGCTAGCCTTTACCTACAATGAGCAGTTCTTC.

The chain employs TRBV6-5 and TRBJ1-1; possibly TRBD1 for D (6 bases). The CDR3 length is 13 residues. V lost 7 bases and J 7 bases, leaving 16 bases between the germline ends. CDR1 and CDR2 from the germline V gene are MNHEY and SVGAGI. The CDR3 loop is CASTRGRGHEAFF. The CDR3 nucleotides read TGTGCCAGCACCCGGGGCAGGGGCCATGAAGCTTTCTTT.

The chain links TRBV7-9 to TRBJ2-3; D remains unclear. CDR3 size: 12 residues. Germline CDR1 SEHNR, CDR2 FQNEAQ (reference sequence). V was pared by 6 bases and J by 6 bases, with 10 bases between. In DNA form, the CDR3 reads TGTGCCAGCAGGGTCAGTGGTGATACGCAGTATTTT. Protein product: CASRVSGDTQYF. Full variable domain (outside the CDR3, taken from reference TRBV7-9 and TRBJ2-3): DTGVSQNPRHKITKRGQNVTFRCDPISEHNRLYWYRQTLGQGPEFLTYFQNEAQLEKSRLLSDRFSAERPKGSFSTLEIQRTEQGDSAMYLCASRVSGDTQYFGPGTRLTVL.

A remark on this clonotype: With a much larger clone just one base away, this may be a read error. The rearrangement joins TRBV29-1 to TRBJ2-1; D not resolved. Germline lookup yields CDR1 SQVTM and CDR2 ANQGSEA. V lost 6 bases to trimming and J lost 5 bases, with 17 bases between them. The CDR3 contains 14 residues. For the CDR3, the DNA is TGCAGCGTGGAGAGTGGGTCGAACCACAATGAGCAGTTCTTC. This codes for CSVESGSNHNEQFF.

The chain recombines TRBV20-1 with TRBJ1-5, with D possibly matching TRBD1 (5 bases). Germline assignment: CDR1 DFQATT and CDR2 SNEGSKA (reference sequence). V lost 3 bases and J lost 4, with 10 bases in between. The CDR3 is 13 residues long. The DNA for the CDR3 is TGCAGTGCTAGGTTCAGGGAGAATCAGCCCCAGCATTTT. Translated, it gives CSARFRENQPQHF.

The genes are TRBV7-8 and TRBJ2-7, with unresolved D. This CDR3 contains 12 residues. V lost 5 bases to trimming and J lost 7 bases, with 12 bases between them. Germline V gene sequence: CDR1 SGHVS, CDR2 FQNEAQ. CDR3 sequence (DNA): TGTGCCAGCAGCGGCATTGGGAATGAGCAGTACTTC. Residues: CASSGIGNEQYF. Full variable domain (remainder filled in from reference TRBV7-8 and TRBJ2-7): GAGVSQSPRYKVAKRGQDVALRCDPISGHVSLFWYQQALGQGPEFLTYFQNEAQLDKSGLPSDRFFAERPEGSVSTLKIQRTQQEDSAVYLCASSGIGNEQYFGPGTRLTVT.

This clonotype was seen more than once but under ten times. The chain couples TRBV5-1 to TRBJ2-3; D might be TRBD1 (5 bases). The CDR3 has 15 amino acids. Trimming took off 4 bases at V and 3 bases at J, with 15 bases between the two ends. Germline loops: CDR1 SGHRS, CDR2 YFSETQ. CDR3 in amino acids: CASSLQGPPTDTQYF. DNA of the CDR3: TGCGCCAGCAGCCTGCAGGGCCCGCCTACAGATACGCAGTATTTT.

This chain uses TRBV5-1 with TRBJ2-5, with TRBD2 identical over 7 bases. Germline lookup yields CDR1 SGHRS and CDR2 YFSETQ. V was pared by 3 bases and J by 3 bases, with 8 bases of the junction left unmatched. This CDR3 is 15 amino acids long. The CDR3 DNA follows: TGCGCCAGCAGCTCCCAGCGGGGTTTAGAAGAGACCCAGTACTTC. It codes for CASSSQRGLEETQYF.